This TCR beta chain was profiled in a study of T-cell memory formation after mild COVID-19. About the study: There were largely donor-specific TCR clusters. Whole-study findings and limits: CD4+ contracting clones lay mainly in CM and EM, CD8+ ones in EMRA. Still unconfirmed is whether the second-wave clones peaking on day 37 recognized SARS-CoV-2.

The TCR alpha and TCR beta cDNA libraries, bearing sample barcodes and UMIs, were generated by 5'RACE using constant-segment primers. Each CDR3 protein is one row after TCRdb ran MiXCR on the 5' RACE reads. The table shows around 200,000 distinct CDR3 sequences, with about 10% occurring only once. In the case of this clonotype: Its cognate antigen is unknown.

CDR3 length: 13 amino acids. Germline CDR1 and CDR2: DFQATT and SNEGSKA (reference sequence). V gave up 3 bases and J gave up 9 bases, with 15 bases separating them. V is TRBV20-1 and J is TRBJ1-5; D call uncertain. The sequence was obtained from a man aged 18 to 30 who had mild COVID-19 (a few samples of this study predate the infection). Cell type and time point are not known. The sequencing input was PBMCs or a T cell subset sorted from them (not recorded which). The CDR3 is CSARFGSGRPQHF. The CDR3 nucleotides read TGCAGTGCTAGGTTCGGGTCTGGGCGGCCCCAGCATTTT.